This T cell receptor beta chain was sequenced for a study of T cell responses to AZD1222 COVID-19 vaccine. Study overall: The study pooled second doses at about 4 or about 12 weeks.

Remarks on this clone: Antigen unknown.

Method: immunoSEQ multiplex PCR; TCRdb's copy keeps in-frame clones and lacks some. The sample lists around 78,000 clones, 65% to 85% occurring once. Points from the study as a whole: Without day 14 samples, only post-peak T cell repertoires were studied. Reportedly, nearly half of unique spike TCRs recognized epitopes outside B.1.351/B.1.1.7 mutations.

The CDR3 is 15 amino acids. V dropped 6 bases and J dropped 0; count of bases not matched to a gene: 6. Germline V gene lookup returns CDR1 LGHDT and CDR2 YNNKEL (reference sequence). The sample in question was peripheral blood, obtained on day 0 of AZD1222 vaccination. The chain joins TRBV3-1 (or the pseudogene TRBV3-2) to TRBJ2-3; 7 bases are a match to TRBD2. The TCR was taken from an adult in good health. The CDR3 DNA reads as TGTGCCAGCAGTGGCGGGGGATCTAGCACAGATACGCAGTATTTT. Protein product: CASSGGGSSTDTQYF.